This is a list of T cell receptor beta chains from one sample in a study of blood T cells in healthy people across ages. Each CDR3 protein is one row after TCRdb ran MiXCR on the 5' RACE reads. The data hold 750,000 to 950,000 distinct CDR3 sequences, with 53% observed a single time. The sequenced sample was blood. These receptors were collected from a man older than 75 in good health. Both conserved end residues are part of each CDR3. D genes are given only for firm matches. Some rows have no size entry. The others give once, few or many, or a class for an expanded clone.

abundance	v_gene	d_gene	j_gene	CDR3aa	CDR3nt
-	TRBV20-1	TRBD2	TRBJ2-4	CSAPPGGKSYNEQYF	TGCAGTGCACCCCCCGGGGGGAAGAGCTACAATGAGCAGTACTTC
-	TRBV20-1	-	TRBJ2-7	CSAKTGTSVYEQYF	TGCAGTGCTAAAACCGGGACTTCCGTTTACGAGCAGTACTTC
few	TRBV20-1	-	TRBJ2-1	CSAPDFDSYNEQFF	TGCAGTGCCCCGGACTTTGACTCCTACAATGAGCAGTTCTTC
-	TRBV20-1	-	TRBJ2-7	CSAREAPTPYEQYF	TGCAGTGCTAGAGAGGCCCCGACCCCCTACGAGCAGTACTTC
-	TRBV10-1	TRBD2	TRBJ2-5	CASSGNSGGIDNEQYF	TGCGCCAGCAGTGGTAATAGCGGGGGGATCGACAATGAGCAGTACTTC
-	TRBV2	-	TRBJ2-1	CASSQGTGRALYNEQFF	TGTGCCAGCAGTCAGGGAACGGGCAGAGCGTTATACAATGAGCAGTTCTTC
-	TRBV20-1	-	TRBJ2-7	CSVGQLPSVYEQYF	TGCAGTGTTGGCCAGCTGCCCAGCGTCTACGAGCAGTACTTC
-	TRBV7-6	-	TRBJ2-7	CASRRDPRLYEQYF	TGTGCCAGCCGGCGGGACCCACGGTTATACGAGCAGTACTTC
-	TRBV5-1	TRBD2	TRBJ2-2	CASSPGTSGTRELFF	TGCGCCAGCAGCCCCGGGACTAGCGGTACAAGGGAGCTGTTTTTT
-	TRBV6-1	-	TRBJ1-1	CASSQGRDTEAFF	TGTGCCAGCAGTCAAGGGAGGGACACTGAAGCTTTCTTT
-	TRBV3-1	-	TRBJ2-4	CASSQGENIQYF	TGTGCCAGCAGCCAAGGGGAAAACATTCAGTACTTC
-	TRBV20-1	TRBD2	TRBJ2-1	CSASTGTSGSDEQFF	TGCAGTGCTTCTACCGGGACTAGCGGGAGTGATGAGCAGTTCTTC
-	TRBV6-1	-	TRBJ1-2	CASDSWGYGYTF	TGTGCCAGCGATTCGTGGGGCTATGGCTACACCTTC
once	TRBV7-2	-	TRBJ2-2	CASSRSDGGTNTGELFF	TGTGCCAGCAGCCGTTCGGACGGCGGAACGAACACCGGGGAGCTGTTTTTT
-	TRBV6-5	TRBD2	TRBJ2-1	CASSLTSGNNSEQFF	TGTGCCAGCAGTTTGACTAGCGGAAATAACAGTGAGCAGTTCTTC
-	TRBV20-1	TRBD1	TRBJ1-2	CSARAPFGTGRYGYTF	TGCAGTGCTAGAGCACCATTTGGGACAGGGCGGTATGGCTACACCTTC
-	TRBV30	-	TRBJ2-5	CAWSRGHLGSNQETQYF	TGTGCCTGGAGTCGAGGGCATCTGGGGAGTAATCAAGAGACCCAGTACTTC
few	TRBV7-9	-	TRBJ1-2	CASSTSGRTYGYTF	TGTGCCAGCAGCACCAGCGGGCGGACCTATGGCTACACCTTC
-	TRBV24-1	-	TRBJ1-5	CATSDPGQGQANQPQHF	TGTGCCACCAGTGATCCGGGACAAGGGCAGGCCAATCAGCCCCAGCATTTT
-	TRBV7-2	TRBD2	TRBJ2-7	CASSFRGSSGGRTYEQYF	TGTGCCAGCAGCTTCCGAGGGTCTAGCGGGGGGCGAACCTACGAGCAGTACTTC
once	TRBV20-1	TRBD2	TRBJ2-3	CSASLAGVDRYAYF	TGCAGCGCTAGTCTAGCGGGAGTAGACAGATACGCGTATTTT
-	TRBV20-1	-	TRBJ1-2	CSARDTGRGANYGYTF	TGCAGTGCTAGAGACACTGGCAGGGGTGCTAACTATGGCTACACCTTC
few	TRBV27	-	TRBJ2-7	CASGGTDTYEQYF	TGTGCCAGCGGTGGGACGGACACCTACGAGCAGTACTTC
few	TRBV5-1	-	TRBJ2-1	CASSLSNGLSYNEQFF	TGCGCCAGCAGCTTGTCGAACGGGCTCTCCTACAATGAGCAGTTCTTC
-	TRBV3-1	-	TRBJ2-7	CASSQMTGAAYEQYF	TGTGCCAGCAGCCAAATGACAGGCGCCGCCTACGAGCAGTACTTC